This T cell receptor (beta chain) was found in a study of identical twins. The germline CDR1 and CDR2 sequences are MNHEY and SVGAGI. With V trimmed by 2 bases and J by 6 bases, 4 bases remained unmatched. The CDR3 runs to 14 residues. MiXCR was run by TCRdb on the 5' RACE reads, yielding one entry per CDR3 protein. The sample contains fewer than 500,000 distinct CDR3 sequences, 20% to 30% of which appear only once. These data also featured in a second study, about T cells expressing NK-cell markers. That work adds: Researchers report these clonotypes also headed the CD3+CD56-NKG2C+ fraction in several donors.

The chain uses TRBV6-5 and TRBJ2-5; 9 nucleotides align to TRBD1. The source of this sequence is a woman between 18 and 29 years old in good health. Material: CD4+ T cells sorted from blood. CDR3: CASSYGDRVKTQYF. CDR3 DNA: TGTGCCAGCAGTTACGGGGACAGGGTGAAGACCCAGTACTTC.